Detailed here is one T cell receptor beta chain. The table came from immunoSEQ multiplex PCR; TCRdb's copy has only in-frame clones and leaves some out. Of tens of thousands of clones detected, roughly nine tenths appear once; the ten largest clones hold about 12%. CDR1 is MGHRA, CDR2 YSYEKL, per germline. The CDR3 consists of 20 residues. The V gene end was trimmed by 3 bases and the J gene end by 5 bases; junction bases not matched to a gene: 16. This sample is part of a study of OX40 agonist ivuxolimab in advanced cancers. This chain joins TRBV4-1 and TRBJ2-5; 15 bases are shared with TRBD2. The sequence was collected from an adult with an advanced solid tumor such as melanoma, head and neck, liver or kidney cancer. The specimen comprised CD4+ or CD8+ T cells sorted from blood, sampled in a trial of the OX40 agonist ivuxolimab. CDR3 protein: CASSHDSRTSGGASSETQYF. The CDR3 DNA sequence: TGCGCCAGCAGCCACGACAGCCGGACTAGCGGGGGGGCCAGTAGTGAGACCCAGTACTTC.